This record covers a single T cell receptor (beta chain). Other DNA sequences within the sample encode an identical CDR3. Germline V CDR1 and CDR2: GTSNPN, SVGIG (reference sequence). Between the trimmed V and J ends, which lost 1 base and 1 base, there was a span of 2 bases. The CDR3 totals 12 residues. The entry originates in a study of cytomegalovirus exposure and HLA in healthy donors. Whole-study context: The 110 or so validation repertoires used the same platform as the 666 first-cohort repertoires, a later analysis reported.

Only in-frame clones appear in the TCRdb table, and some are missing; sequencing was by immunoSEQ multiplex PCR. The sample yields 200,000 to 250,000 clones, approximately 88% seen once. Sequencing used PBMCs. The receptor was derived from a woman aged 30 to 39 in good health and CMV-seropositive. The chain links TRBV30 to TRBJ1-5; no clear D. Here the CDR3 DNA reads TGTGCCTGGAGTGACAGCAATCAGCCCCAGCATTTT. As protein: CAWSDSNQPQHF.